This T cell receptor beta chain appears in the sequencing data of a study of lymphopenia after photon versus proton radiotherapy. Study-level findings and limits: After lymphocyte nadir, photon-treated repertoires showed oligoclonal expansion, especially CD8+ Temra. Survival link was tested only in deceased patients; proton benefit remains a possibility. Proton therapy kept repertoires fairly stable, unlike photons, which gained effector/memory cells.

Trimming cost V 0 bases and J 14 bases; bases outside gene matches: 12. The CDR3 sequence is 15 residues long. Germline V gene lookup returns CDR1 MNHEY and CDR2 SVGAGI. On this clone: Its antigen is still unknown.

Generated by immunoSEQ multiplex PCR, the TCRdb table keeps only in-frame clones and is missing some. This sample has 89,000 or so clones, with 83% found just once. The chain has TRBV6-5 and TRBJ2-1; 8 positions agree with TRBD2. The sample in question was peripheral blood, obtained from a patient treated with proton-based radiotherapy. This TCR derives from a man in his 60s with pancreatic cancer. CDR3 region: CASSYSSIAGYVEFF. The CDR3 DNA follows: TGTGCCAGCAGTTACTCTTCCATAGCGGGATATGTTGAGTTCTTC.